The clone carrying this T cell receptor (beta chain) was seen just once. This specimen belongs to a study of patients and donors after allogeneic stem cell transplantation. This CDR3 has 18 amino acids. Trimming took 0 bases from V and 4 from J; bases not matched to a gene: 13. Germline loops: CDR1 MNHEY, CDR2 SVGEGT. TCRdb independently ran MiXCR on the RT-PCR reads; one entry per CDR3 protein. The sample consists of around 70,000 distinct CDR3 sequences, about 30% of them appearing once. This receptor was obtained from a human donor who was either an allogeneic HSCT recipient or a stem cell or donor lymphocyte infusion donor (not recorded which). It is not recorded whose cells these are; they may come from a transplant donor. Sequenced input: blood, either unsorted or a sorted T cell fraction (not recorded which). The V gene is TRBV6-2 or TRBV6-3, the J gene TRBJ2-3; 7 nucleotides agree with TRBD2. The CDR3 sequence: CASSYSPHFAGEADTQYF. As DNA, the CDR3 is TGTGCCAGCAGTTACTCGCCTCACTTTGCGGGAGAGGCAGATACGCAGTATTTT.